Sequencing of this T cell receptor (beta chain) was carried out in a study of regulatory T cells in long-lasting Graves disease. The ends were cut back, 5 bases at V and 2 bases at J, with 13 bases in the middle. This CDR3 is built from 15 residues. The germline gives CDR1 MNHEY, CDR2 SVGEGT. Library construction for TCR beta used iRepertoire HTBI primers and Arm-PCR of CDR3 regions. TCRdb used MiXCR to reprocess the multiplex PCR reads, holding one entry per CDR3 protein. This repertoire shows approximately 540,000 distinct CDR3 sequences, about 12% found once; its top ten account for approximately 9%. This clonotype was detected only a few times. What it binds is not known. General study points: Among samples with persistent disease, TRBV28, TRBJ1-2 and TRBJ2-5 were favored.

Time point of the sample: newly diagnosed GD, antithyroid drugs for less than 3 months. After RNA was extracted from PBMCs, the TCR library was made from it. The same data also went into a second study, on T cells in Graves' hyperthyroidism and ophthalmopathy. That work states: Patients aged 18 to 65 had newly diagnosed hyperthyroidism lasting under 2 months.

Here the sequenced sample was peripheral blood mononuclear cells (PBMCs), taken at new diagnosis, from a patient treated with antithyroid drugs. This TCR was recovered from a woman in her 30s with Graves disease. This sequence joins TRBV6-2 or TRBV6-3 and TRBJ1-5, with no clear D. In nucleotides, the CDR3 is TGTGCCAGCAGTAGGACGGCATGGGGCAATCAGCCCCAGCATTTT. Protein sequence: CASSRTAWGNQPQHF.